A single sample gave rise to the 30 T cell receptor beta chains below, sequenced in a study of blood T cell repertoires in COVID-19. The repertoire was sequenced with immunoSEQ multiplex PCR; TCRdb's copy has only in-frame clones and lacks some. The sample has about 68,000 clones, 86% seen once; the top ten hold more than 8%. The specimen sequenced was peripheral blood. Receptor source: a man between 25 and 39 years old with acute or convalescent COVID-19.

The V and J genes are TRBV11-2 and TRBJ2-3, with TRBD2 as a possible D gene (6 bases). Germline V gene data show CDR1 as SGHAT and CDR2 as FQNNGV. V lost 7 bases, J lost 3 bases, and 17 bases lay in between. This CDR3 region has 15 residues. This chain's CDR3 is CASTHASVRTDTQYF. As DNA, the CDR3 is TGTGCCAGCACCCACGCTAGCGTTAGGACAGATACGCAGTATTTT.

This chain uses TRBV19 with TRBJ2-2; tentative D call: TRBD2 (6 bases). The germline V gene encodes CDR1 LNHDA and CDR2 SQIVND (reference sequence). Trimming cost V 7 bases and J 6 bases, with 21 bases left between them. This CDR3 is built from 16 residues. The CDR3 here is CASKIVGGRSPGELFF. CDR3 bases: TGTGCCAGTAAGATTGTGGGGGGACGGTCCCCCGGGGAGCTGTTTTTT.

The chain uses TRBV28 and TRBJ2-7; 7 bases align to TRBD2. There are 12 residues in the CDR3. The V and J ends lost 7 bases and 2 bases, in that order; junction bases with no gene match: 2. Looked up from germline, CDR1 is MDHEN and CDR2 is SYDVKM. CDR3 in amino acids: CASTAGPYEQYF. As DNA, the CDR3 is TGTGCCAGCACAGCGGGGCCCTACGAGCAGTACTTC.

The chain combines TRBV28 with TRBJ1-5; D gene unclear. V was cut by 4 bases and J by 4 bases, with 20 bases left in between. The CDR3 is 17 residues long. The germline V gene has CDR1 MDHEN and CDR2 SYDVKM. The CDR3 here is CASSSLTGGRGNQPQHF. The CDR3 coding sequence is TGTGCCAGCAGTTCCCTTACGGGAGGTCGTGGGAATCAGCCCCAGCATTTT.

The chain links TRBV18 to TRBJ1-1, with 7 bases fitting TRBD1. Unmatched junction bases numbered 7, after V lost 4 bases and J lost 2 bases. This CDR3 is 15 amino acids long. Germline V CDR1 and CDR2: KGHSH, LQKENI. DNA for the CDR3: TGTGCCAGCTCACACGGGACAGCCGGTAACACTGAAGCTTTCTTT. The encoded protein is CASSHGTAGNTEAFF.

The chain joins TRBV25-1 to TRBJ2-1; D not certain. This CDR3 region has 14 residues. The germline gives CDR1 MGHDK, CDR2 SYGVNS. Trimming removed 4 bases from V and 8 bases from J, with 15 bases in between. The CDR3 DNA reads TGTGCCAGCAGTGTACAGAGTGGTCGGCATGAGCAGTTCTTC. Protein product: CASSVQSGRHEQFF.

The chain has TRBV29-1 and TRBJ2-3; maybe TRBD1 (5 bases). Per the germline V gene, CDR1 is SQVTM and CDR2 is ANQGSEA. This CDR3 contains 12 residues. V was pared by 4 bases and J by 4 bases, with 9 bases between. The CDR3 nucleotides read TGCAGCGTTGGGACAAACTCAGATACGCAGTATTTT. It translates to CSVGTNSDTQYF.

A few counts support this clone. The genes are TRBV5-1 and TRBJ1-1, with a weak D call TRBD1 (5 bases). Trimming removed 4 bases from V and 0 bases from J, with 10 bases in between. The germline V gene encodes CDR1 SGHRS and CDR2 YFSETQ. This CDR3 is 14 amino acids long. CDR3 region: CASSPTVMNTEAFF. The CDR3 DNA sequence: TGCGCCAGCAGCCCGACAGTGATGAACACTGAAGCTTTCTTT.

The V gene is TRBV30, the J gene TRBJ1-2, with D hard to call. The V end lost 0 bases, the J end lost 5 bases, and 13 bases lay between the germline ends. The V gene's germline CDR1 is GTSNPN and CDR2 SVGIG (reference sequence). The CDR3 consists of 14 residues. In DNA form, the CDR3 reads TGTGCCTGGAGTGTACGGGTCTTCGATTATGGCTACACCTTC. Translated, it gives CAWSVRVFDYGYTF.

This clone was counted once. In DNA, the CDR3 is TGTGCCAGTAGTATACCGGTCCCGGGTGGGAATGAGCAGTTCTTC. Translating it yields CASSIPVPGGNEQFF. The chain combines TRBV19 with TRBJ2-1; D remains ambiguous. The CDR3 totals 15 residues. Trimming cost V 2 bases and J 7 bases, with 15 bases left between them. Germline CDR1 is LNHDA and CDR2 is SQIVND (reference sequence).

The CDR3 coding sequence is TGTGCCAGCAGTTCAAGGACTAGCGAATACGAGCAGTACTTC. Translated: CASSSRTSEYEQYF. The chain carries TRBV27 and TRBJ2-7; 9 nucleotides agree with TRBD2. There are 14 residues in the CDR3. Germline V CDR1 and CDR2: MNHEY, SMNVEV (reference sequence). Germline trimming cut 4 bases from V and 4 bases from J; bases unmatched to any gene: 5.

V gene TRBV7-6 combines with J gene TRBJ2-1; 8 bases line up with TRBD2. The CDR3 runs 16 residues. J gave up 1 base and V 5 bases, and 7 bases lay outside the gene matches. Germline lookup yields CDR1 SGHVS and CDR2 FNYEAQ. Here the CDR3 reads CASSPGGRTSYNEQFF. The CDR3 DNA follows: TGTGCCAGCAGCCCGGGGGGGAGAACGTCCTACAATGAGCAGTTCTTC.

The chain uses TRBV28 and TRBJ2-1; D perhaps matches TRBD2 (6 bases). CDR3 length equals 13 residues. Trimming took 6 bases from V and 15 from J, leaving 21 bases between them. The germline CDR1 and CDR2 sequences are MDHEN and SYDVKM. The CDR3 region has the DNA TGTGCCAGCAGCCCCCGGGAGACTCGCGCCATGTTCTTC. Amino acid sequence: CASSPRETRAMFF.

This rearrangement joins TRBV6-5 to TRBJ2-7; 12 nucleotides line up with TRBD2. CDR3 size: 15 residues. V lost 2 bases to trimming and J lost 4 bases; unmatched junction nucleotides: 3. CDR1 MNHEY and CDR2 SVGAGI come from the germline V gene. In nucleotides, the CDR3 is TGTGCCAGCAGTTACCCGACTAGCGGGAGTTACGAGCAGTACTTC. Amino acid sequence: CASSYPTSGSYEQYF.

This clone was counted a few times. J is TRBJ2-7 and V is TRBV12-3 or TRBV12-4, with a weak D call TRBD2 (6 bases). V lost 5 bases and J 6 bases, leaving 14 bases between the germline ends. The CDR3 sequence is 13 residues long. The CDR3 DNA follows: TGTGCCAGCAGTCTGGAGGGTAATCGCGAGCAGTACTTC. Translation: CASSLEGNREQYF.

This rearrangement joins TRBV28 to TRBJ2-4; a weak D match, TRBD2 (5 bases). The CDR3 spans 13 residues. Germline CDR1 MDHEN, CDR2 SYDVKM. V was pared by 10 bases and J by 6 bases, with 16 bases between. This CDR3 is CATALTGGNIQYF. In DNA form, the CDR3 reads TGTGCCACCGCCTTAACCGGAGGAAACATTCAGTACTTC.

The chain couples TRBV7-9 to TRBJ1-1, with D perhaps TRBD1 (6 bases). Germline V gene lookup returns CDR1 SEHNR and CDR2 FQNEAQ (reference sequence). V lost 5 bases, J lost 7 bases, and 17 bases lay in between. The length of the CDR3 is 14 residues. Here the CDR3 DNA reads TGTGCCAGCAGCCCGAGGGGGGAGGGTAGTGAAGCTTTCTTT. Translation: CASSPRGEGSEAFF.

The chain combines TRBV19 with TRBJ2-3; D perhaps matches TRBD1 (6 bases). Germline loops: CDR1 LNHDA, CDR2 SQIVND (reference sequence). V lost 4 bases and J 2 bases, leaving 7 bases between the germline ends. The CDR3 runs 13 residues. The chain's CDR3 is CASSRGHTDTQYF. CDR3 bases: TGTGCCAGTAGTAGGGGGCACACAGATACGCAGTATTTT.

The chain uses TRBV2 and TRBJ2-2, with 7 bases aligning to TRBD1. In germline, CDR1 is SNHLY, CDR2 FYNNEI. This CDR3 region has 15 residues. Unmatched junction bases numbered 11, after V lost 7 bases and J lost 6 bases. The CDR3 sequence: CASKETGSLSGELFF. The CDR3 DNA reads TGTGCCAGCAAAGAGACAGGGTCTTTGTCCGGGGAGCTGTTTTTT.

The chain links TRBV4-1 to TRBJ2-7; no firm D call. The germline V gene encodes CDR1 MGHRA and CDR2 YSYEKL. V was cut by 0 bases and J by 7 bases, with 13 bases left in between. The CDR3 has 14 amino acids. CDR3 sequence (DNA): TGCGCCAGCAGCCAAGAAACGTCGTCCCGGGAGCAGTACTTC. It encodes CASSQETSSREQYF.

The chain has TRBV28 and TRBJ1-2; D perhaps matches TRBD1 (6 bases). CDR3 length: 12 amino acids. CDR1 MDHEN and CDR2 SYDVKM come from the germline V gene. Trimming took 5 bases from V and 9 from J, leaving 13 bases between them. CDR3 DNA: TGTGCCAGCAGTCCGAGACAGGAAAGCTACACCTTC. Its translation is CASSPRQESYTF.

The rearrangement uses TRBV28 and TRBJ1-6; tentative D call: TRBD1 (5 bases). The CDR3 runs 17 residues. Germline-derived CDR1 and CDR2 are MDHEN and SYDVKM. V was cut by 7 bases and J by 0 bases, with 16 bases left in between. This CDR3 reads CASKGREGSSYNSPLHF. The CDR3 DNA follows: TGTGCCAGCAAAGGACGGGAGGGGAGCTCCTATAATTCACCCCTCCACTTT.

The V gene is TRBV6-1, the J gene TRBJ1-5; 9 nucleotides align to TRBD1. From germline, CDR1 is MNHNS and CDR2 SASEGT. This CDR3 comprises 15 residues. V shed 2 bases and J 6 bases; nucleotides not matched to a gene: 5. The CDR3 loop reads CASSESDRGFQPQHF. The CDR3 nucleotides read TGTGCCAGCAGTGAATCTGACAGGGGGTTTCAGCCCCAGCATTTT.

The chain combines TRBV2 with TRBJ2-1; 12 positions agree with TRBD2. Germline CDR1 reads SNHLY; CDR2 reads FYNNEI. J gave up 9 bases and V 7 bases, and 7 bases lay outside the gene matches. This CDR3 comprises 14 residues. The CDR3 DNA is TGTGCCAGCAACCAACTAGCGGGAGGCAGTGAGCAGTTCTTC. Its translation: CASNQLAGGSEQFF.

This clone was seen a single time. CDR3 loop: CASSLAAGRRVDEQFF. The CDR3 coding sequence is TGTGCCAGCAGCTTAGCGGCGGGACGGAGGGTGGATGAGCAGTTCTTC. This chain uses TRBV7-9 with TRBJ2-1; tentatively, D is TRBD2 (6 bases). The V and J ends lost 0 bases and 8 bases respectively, with 17 bases between them. Germline assignment: CDR1 SEHNR and CDR2 FQNEAQ (reference sequence). The CDR3 runs 16 residues.

CDR3 sequence (DNA): TGTGCCAGCAGTACGACAGGGACCTCCGGGGAGCTGTTTTTT. Translating gives CASSTTGTSGELFF. This chain links TRBV2 with TRBJ2-2; 7 nucleotides line up with TRBD1. The junction had 6 bases not matched to a gene; V was cut back by 5 bases and J by 6 bases. This CDR3 is built from 14 residues. In germline, CDR1 is SNHLY, CDR2 FYNNEI.

Details on this clone: This sample includes further DNA sequences coding for the same CDR3. This sequence joins TRBV28 and TRBJ1-2; D gene unclear. Germline V gene data show CDR1 as MDHEN and CDR2 as SYDVKM. The CDR3 has 12 residues. V lost 2 bases and J lost 4, with 5 bases in between. The CDR3 here is CASSLGGYGYTF. In DNA form, the CDR3 reads TGTGCCAGCAGTTTAGGCGGCTATGGCTACACCTTC.

Concerning this clone: Germline and junction disagree at one end, which may indicate a read error. This chain joins TRBV5-4 and TRBJ2-2, with TRBD2 matching over 10 bases. The germline CDR1 and CDR2 sequences are SGHNT and YYREEE (reference sequence). The CDR3 sequence is 17 residues long. The CDR3 sequence is CAGSSPNSSGSTGELFF. DNA of the CDR3: TGTGCCGGCAGCTCGCCTAATTCTAGCGGGAGTACCGGGGAGCTGTTTTTT.

V is TRBV30 and J is TRBJ1-5, with 8 bases lining up with TRBD1. V dropped 4 bases and J dropped 6; count of bases not matched to a gene: 8. The CDR3 spans 14 residues. Germline V lookup: CDR1 GTSNPN, CDR2 SVGIG (reference sequence). CDR3 in DNA: TGTGCCTGGACCGGACAGGGAGTAGGTCAGCCCCAGCATTTT. Translation gives CAWTGQGVGQPQHF.

This chain links TRBV30 with TRBJ1-2; TRBD1 matches 8 bases. The CDR3 spans 14 residues. The germline gives CDR1 GTSNPN, CDR2 SVGIG (reference sequence). Trimming removed 2 bases from V and 6 bases from J; junction bases left unmatched: 8. CDR3 sequence reads: CAWSLLDRDDGYTF. DNA of the CDR3: TGTGCCTGGAGTTTACTGGACAGGGACGATGGCTACACCTTC.